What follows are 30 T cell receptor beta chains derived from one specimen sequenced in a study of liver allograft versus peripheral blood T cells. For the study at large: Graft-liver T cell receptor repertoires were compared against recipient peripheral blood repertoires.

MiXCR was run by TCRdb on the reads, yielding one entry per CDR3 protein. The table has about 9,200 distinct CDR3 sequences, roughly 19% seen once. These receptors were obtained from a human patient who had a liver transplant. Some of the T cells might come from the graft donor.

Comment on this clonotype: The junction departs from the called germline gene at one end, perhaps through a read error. DNA of the CDR3: TGTGCCAGCAACCAAAGGCCACGAAATGAAAAACTGTTTTTT. Residues: CASNQRPRNEKLFF. The chain employs TRBV3-1 and TRBJ1-4, with D unresolved. CDR3 length: 14 amino acids. The germline V gene encodes CDR1 LGHDT and CDR2 YNNKEL (reference sequence). Full variable domain (rest looked up from reference TRBV3-1 and TRBJ1-4): DTAVSQTPKYLVTQMGNDKSIKCEQNLGHDTMYWYKQDSKKFLKIMFSYNNKELIINETVPNRFSPKSPDKAHLNLHINSLELGDSAVYFCASNQRPRNEKLFFGSGTQLSVL.

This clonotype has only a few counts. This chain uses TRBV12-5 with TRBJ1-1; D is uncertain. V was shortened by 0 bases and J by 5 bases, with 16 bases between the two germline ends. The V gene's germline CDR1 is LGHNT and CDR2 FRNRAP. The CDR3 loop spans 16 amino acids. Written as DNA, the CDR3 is TGTGCTAGTGGTTTGGTACTCTCCGGGGTCGGGACTGAAGCTTTCTTT. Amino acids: CASGLVLSGVGTEAFF.

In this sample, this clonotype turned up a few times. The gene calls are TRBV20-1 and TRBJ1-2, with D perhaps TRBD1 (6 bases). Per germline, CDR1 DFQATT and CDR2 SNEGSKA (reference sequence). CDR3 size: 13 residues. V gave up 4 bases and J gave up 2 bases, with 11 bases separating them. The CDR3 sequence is CSATDRRNYGYTF. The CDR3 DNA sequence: TGCAGTGCTACTGACAGGAGGAACTATGGCTACACCTTC.

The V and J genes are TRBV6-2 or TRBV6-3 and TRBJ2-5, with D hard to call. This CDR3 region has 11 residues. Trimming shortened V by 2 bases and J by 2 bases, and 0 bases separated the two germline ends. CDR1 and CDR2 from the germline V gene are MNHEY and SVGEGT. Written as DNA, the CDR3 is TGTGCCAGCAGTTACCAAGAGACCCAGTACTTC. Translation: CASSYQETQYF.

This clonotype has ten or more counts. The CDR3 sequence: CASRPGVTEKLFF. DNA of the CDR3: TGTGCCAGCAGACCGGGGGTTACTGAAAAACTGTTTTTT. V is TRBV28 and J is TRBJ1-4, with D tentatively TRBD1 (5 bases). The CDR3 runs to 13 residues. Trimming took 6 bases from V and 7 from J, leaving 12 bases between them. CDR1 and CDR2 (germline): MDHEN, SYDVKM.

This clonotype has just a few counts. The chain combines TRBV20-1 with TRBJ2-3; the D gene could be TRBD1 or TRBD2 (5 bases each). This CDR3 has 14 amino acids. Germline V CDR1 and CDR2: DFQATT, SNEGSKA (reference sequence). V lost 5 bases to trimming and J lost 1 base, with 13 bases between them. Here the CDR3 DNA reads TGCAGTGCTGTTCCGGGACGGCGCACAGATACGCAGTATTTT. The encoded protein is CSAVPGRRTDTQYF.

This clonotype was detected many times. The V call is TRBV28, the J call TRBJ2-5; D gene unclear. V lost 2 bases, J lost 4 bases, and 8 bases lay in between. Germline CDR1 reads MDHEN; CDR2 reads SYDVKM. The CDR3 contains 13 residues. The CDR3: CASSLPALETQYF. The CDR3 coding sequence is TGTGCCAGCAGTTTACCGGCTCTAGAGACCCAGTACTTC.

The CDR3 nucleotides are TGTGCCAGCAGCTCCTCGCGTGGGACCCAGTACTTC. It yields the protein CASSSSRGTQYF. The chain is built from TRBV7-9 and TRBJ2-5; no reliable D call. Germline V CDR1 and CDR2: SEHNR, FQNEAQ (reference sequence). The CDR3 loop spans 12 amino acids. Trimming left V 4 bases short and J 7 bases short, with 10 bases between.

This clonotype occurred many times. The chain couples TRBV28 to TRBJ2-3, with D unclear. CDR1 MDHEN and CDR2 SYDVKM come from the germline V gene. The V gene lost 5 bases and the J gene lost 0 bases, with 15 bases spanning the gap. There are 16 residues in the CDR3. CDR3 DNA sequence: TGTGCCAGCAGTCCAGCCCAAAGTGCTAGCACAGATACGCAGTATTTT. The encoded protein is CASSPAQSASTDTQYF.

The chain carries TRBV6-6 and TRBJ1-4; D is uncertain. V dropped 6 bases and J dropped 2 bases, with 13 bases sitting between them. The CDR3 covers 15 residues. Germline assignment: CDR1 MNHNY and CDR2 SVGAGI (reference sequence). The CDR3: CASSLTAATNEKLFF. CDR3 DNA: TGTGCCAGCAGCCTAACAGCAGCCACTAATGAAAAACTGTTTTTT.

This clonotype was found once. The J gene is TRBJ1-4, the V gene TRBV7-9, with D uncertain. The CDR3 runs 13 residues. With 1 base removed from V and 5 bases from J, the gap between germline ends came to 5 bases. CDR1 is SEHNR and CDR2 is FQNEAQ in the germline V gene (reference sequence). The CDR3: CASSLVSNEKLFF. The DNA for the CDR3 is TGTGCCAGCAGCTTAGTCTCCAATGAAAAACTGTTTTTT.

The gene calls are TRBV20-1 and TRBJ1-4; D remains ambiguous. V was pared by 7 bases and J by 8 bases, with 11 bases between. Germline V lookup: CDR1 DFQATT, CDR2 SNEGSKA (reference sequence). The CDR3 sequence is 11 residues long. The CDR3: CSGVAREKLFF. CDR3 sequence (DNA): TGCAGTGGTGTTGCAAGAGAAAAACTGTTTTTT.

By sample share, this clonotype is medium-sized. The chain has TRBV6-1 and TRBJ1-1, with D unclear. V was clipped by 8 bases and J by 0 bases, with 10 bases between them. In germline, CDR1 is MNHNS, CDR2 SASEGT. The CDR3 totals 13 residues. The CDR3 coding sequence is TGTGCCAGCGACAAACGCATGAACACTGAAGCTTTCTTT. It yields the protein CASDKRMNTEAFF.

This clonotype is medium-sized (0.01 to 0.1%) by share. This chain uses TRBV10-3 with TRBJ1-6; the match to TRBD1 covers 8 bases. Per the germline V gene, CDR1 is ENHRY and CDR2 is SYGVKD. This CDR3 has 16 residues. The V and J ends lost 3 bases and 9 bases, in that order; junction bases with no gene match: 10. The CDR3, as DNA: TGTGCCATCAGTGACTCCGGGACAGGAGACAGTTCACCCCTCCACTTT. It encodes CAISDSGTGDSSPLHF.

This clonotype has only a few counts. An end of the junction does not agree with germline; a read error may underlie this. CDR3 loop: CASEQQGAIHF. CDR3 in DNA: TGTGCCAGCGAGCAACAGGGGGCAATCCATTTT. V and J are TRBV28 and TRBJ1-4; 9 bases line up with TRBD1. The CDR3 is made up of 11 amino acids. Germline CDR1 MDHEN, CDR2 SYDVKM.

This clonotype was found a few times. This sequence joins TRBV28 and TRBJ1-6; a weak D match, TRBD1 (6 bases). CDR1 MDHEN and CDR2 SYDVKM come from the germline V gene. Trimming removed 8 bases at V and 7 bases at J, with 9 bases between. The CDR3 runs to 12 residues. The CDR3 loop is CASRDTNSPLHF. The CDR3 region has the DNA TGTGCCAGCCGGGACACCAATTCACCCCTCCACTTT.

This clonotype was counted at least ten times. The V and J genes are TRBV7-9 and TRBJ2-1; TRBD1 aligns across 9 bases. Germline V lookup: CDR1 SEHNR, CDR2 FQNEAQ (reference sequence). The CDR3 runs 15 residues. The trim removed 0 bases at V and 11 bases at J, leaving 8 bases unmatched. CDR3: CASSLATGGPDKQFF. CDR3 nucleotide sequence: TGTGCCAGCAGCTTAGCAACAGGGGGCCCCGATAAGCAGTTCTTC.

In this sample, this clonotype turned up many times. The CDR3 coding sequence is TGTGCCAGTAGTATTACCAGCCGCGATTCACCCCTCCACTTT. It encodes CASSITSRDSPLHF. J is TRBJ1-6 and V is TRBV19; D not certain. CDR1 LNHDA and CDR2 SQIVND come from the germline V gene (reference sequence). The CDR3 consists of 14 residues. V was trimmed by 3 bases and J by 8 bases, leaving 11 bases between them. The complete variable domain, with remaining parts taken from reference TRBV19 and TRBJ1-6, reads DGGITQSPKYLFRKEGQNVTLSCEQNLNHDAMYWYRQDPGQGLRLIYYSQIVNDFQKGDIAEGYSVSREKKESFPLTVTSAQKNPTAFYLCASSITSRDSPLHFGNGTRLTVT.

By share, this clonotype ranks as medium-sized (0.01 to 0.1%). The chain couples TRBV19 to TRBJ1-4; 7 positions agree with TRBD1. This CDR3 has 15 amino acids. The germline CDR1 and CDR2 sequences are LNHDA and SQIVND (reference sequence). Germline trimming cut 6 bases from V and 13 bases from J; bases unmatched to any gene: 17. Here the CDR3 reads CASSRGRSGPEVLFF. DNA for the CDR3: TGTGCCAGTAGCAGGGGGAGGTCGGGTCCTGAGGTACTGTTTTTT.

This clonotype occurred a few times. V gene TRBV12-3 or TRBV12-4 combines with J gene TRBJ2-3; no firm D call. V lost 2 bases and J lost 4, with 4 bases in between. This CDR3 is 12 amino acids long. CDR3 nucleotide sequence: TGTGCCAGCAGTTTATGGCCAGATACGCAGTATTTT. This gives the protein CASSLWPDTQYF.

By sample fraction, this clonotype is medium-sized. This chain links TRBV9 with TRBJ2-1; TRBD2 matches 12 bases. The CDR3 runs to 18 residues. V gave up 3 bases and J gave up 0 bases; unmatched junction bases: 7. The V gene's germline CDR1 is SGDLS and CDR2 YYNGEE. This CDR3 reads CASSEGLAGTSSYNEQFF. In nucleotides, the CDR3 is TGTGCCAGCAGCGAAGGACTAGCGGGGACAAGCTCCTACAATGAGCAGTTCTTC.

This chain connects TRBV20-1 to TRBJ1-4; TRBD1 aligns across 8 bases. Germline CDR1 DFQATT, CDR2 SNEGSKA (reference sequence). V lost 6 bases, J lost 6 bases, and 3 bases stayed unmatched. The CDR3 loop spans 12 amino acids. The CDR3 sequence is CSAPGQDEKLFF. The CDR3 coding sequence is TGCAGTGCGCCGGGACAGGATGAAAAACTGTTTTTT.

CDR3 sequence reads: CASSPIIDSSQYF. CDR3 in DNA: TGTGCCAGCAGTCCTATAATAGACAGTTCCCAGTACTTC. The rearrangement joins TRBV27 to TRBJ2-5; possible D gene TRBD1, 5 bases. The ends were cut back, 5 bases at V and 9 bases at J, with 16 bases in the middle. Germline CDR1 and CDR2: MNHEY and SMNVEV (reference sequence). The CDR3 spans 13 residues.

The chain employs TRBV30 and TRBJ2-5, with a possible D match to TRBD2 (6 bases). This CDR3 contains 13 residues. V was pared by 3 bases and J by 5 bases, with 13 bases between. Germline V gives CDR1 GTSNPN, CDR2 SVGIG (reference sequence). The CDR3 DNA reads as TGTGCCTGGAGCCTGGGGGGTGTCGAGACCCAGTACTTC. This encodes CAWSLGGVETQYF.

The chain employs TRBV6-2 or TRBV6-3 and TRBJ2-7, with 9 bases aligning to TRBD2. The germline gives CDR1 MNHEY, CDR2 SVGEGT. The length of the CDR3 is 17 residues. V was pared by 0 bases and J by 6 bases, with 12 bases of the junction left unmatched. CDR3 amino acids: CASSYSRLAGIAPEQYF. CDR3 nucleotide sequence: TGTGCCAGCAGTTACTCGAGGCTAGCGGGAATAGCCCCCGAGCAGTACTTC.

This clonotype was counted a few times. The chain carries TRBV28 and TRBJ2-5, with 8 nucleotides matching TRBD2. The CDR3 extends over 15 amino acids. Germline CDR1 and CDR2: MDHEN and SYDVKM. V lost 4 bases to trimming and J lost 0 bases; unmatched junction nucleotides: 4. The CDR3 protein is CASSSQRGYQETQYF. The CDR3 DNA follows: TGTGCCAGCAGTTCCCAGCGGGGGTACCAAGAGACCCAGTACTTC.

Here the CDR3 reads CASIWTANYGYTF. The CDR3 DNA sequence: TGTGCCAGCATCTGGACCGCCAACTATGGCTACACCTTC. The chain is built from TRBV6-1 and TRBJ1-2; unclear D gene. V was trimmed by 7 bases and J by 2 bases, leaving 11 bases between them. The CDR3 runs to 13 residues. Germline V gene lookup returns CDR1 MNHNS and CDR2 SASEGT.

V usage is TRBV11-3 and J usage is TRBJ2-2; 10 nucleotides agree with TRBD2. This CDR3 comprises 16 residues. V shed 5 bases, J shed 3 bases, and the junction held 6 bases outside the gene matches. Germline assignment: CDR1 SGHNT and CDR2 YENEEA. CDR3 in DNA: TGTGCCAGCAGCGACGGGACTAGCGTGGACACCGGGGAGCTGTTTTTT. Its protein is CASSDGTSVDTGELFF.

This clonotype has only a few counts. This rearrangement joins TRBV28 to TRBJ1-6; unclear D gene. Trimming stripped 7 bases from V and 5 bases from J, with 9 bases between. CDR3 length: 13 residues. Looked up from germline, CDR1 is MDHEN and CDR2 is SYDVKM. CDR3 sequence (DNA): TGTGCCAGCACACCGGTTCATAATTCACCCCTCCACTTT. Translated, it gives CASTPVHNSPLHF.

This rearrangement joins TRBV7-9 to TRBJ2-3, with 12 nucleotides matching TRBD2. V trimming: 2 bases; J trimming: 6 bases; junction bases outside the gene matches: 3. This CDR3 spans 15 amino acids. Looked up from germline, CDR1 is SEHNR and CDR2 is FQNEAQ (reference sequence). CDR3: CASSLTTSGRDTQYF. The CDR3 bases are TGTGCCAGCAGCTTAACCACTAGCGGGAGGGATACGCAGTATTTT. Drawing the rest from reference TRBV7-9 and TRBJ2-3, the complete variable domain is DTGVSQNPRHKITKRGQNVTFRCDPISEHNRLYWYRQTLGQGPEFLTYFQNEAQLEKSRLLSDRFSAERPKGSFSTLEIQRTEQGDSAMYLCASSLTTSGRDTQYFGPGTRLTVL.